The 10 T cell receptor beta chains reported below all come from one sample, sequenced in a study of T cell changes during pregnancy in multiple sclerosis. Clones were sequenced by immunoSEQ multiplex PCR, and TCRdb holds only the in-frame ones, with some missing. The sample contains about 59,000 clones, roughly 94% of which appear only once. The sample in question was CD8+ T cells from peripheral blood mononuclear cells, obtained after pregnancy. Receptors were obtained from a female donor with multiple sclerosis, enrolled in a pregnancy study.

This clone came up once. The chain couples TRBV27 to TRBJ2-5, with 9 bases aligning to TRBD1. The germline V gene has CDR1 MNHEY and CDR2 SMNVEV (reference sequence). With 8 bases clipped from V and 7 bases from J, the junction kept 2 bases outside the gene matches. This CDR3 is 11 amino acids long. The CDR3 DNA reads TGTGCCAGCCGACAGGGGGGGACCCAGTACTTC. Translation gives CASRQGGTQYF.

This chain connects TRBV7-2 to TRBJ2-7, with TRBD2 matching 7 bases. Trimming removed 5 bases from V and 0 bases from J; junction bases left unmatched: 7. Germline assignment: CDR1 SGHTA and CDR2 FQGNSA. The CDR3 consists of 15 residues. In DNA, the CDR3 is TGTGCCAGCAGCCCGGTCGGCGGGGGCTCCTACGAGCAGTACTTC. Amino acids: CASSPVGGGSYEQYF.

The chain joins TRBV5-8 to TRBJ1-2, with D possibly TRBD1 on 5 matching bases. Trimming left V 0 bases short and J 3 bases short, with 18 bases between. Per the germline V gene, CDR1 is SGHTS and CDR2 is YDEGEE. The CDR3 totals 17 residues. The CDR3 region has the DNA TGTGCCAGCAGCTTGGGTGTGGGGGGAACCCTCCACTATGGCTACACCTTC. It yields the protein CASSLGVGGTLHYGYTF.

This sequence joins TRBV19 and TRBJ2-1; 7 bases fit TRBD2. The CDR3 length is 12 residues. V trimming: 10 bases; J trimming: 9 bases; junction bases outside the gene matches: 9. Looked up from germline, CDR1 is LNHDA and CDR2 is SQIVND (reference sequence). In nucleotides, the CDR3 is TGTGCCACCAAGGGAGGGACCCGTGAGCAGTTCTTC. Its translation is CATKGGTREQFF.

The genes are TRBV11-2 and TRBJ2-1; 7 bases line up with TRBD2. This CDR3 is 16 amino acids long. V lost 0 bases and J lost 7; bases outside the gene matches: 9. Per the germline V gene, CDR1 is SGHAT and CDR2 is FQNNGV. In nucleotides, the CDR3 is TGTGCCAGCAGCTTAGAGAGGCGGGAGATACCAAATGAGCAGTTCTTC. It encodes CASSLERREIPNEQFF.

The chain carries TRBV27 and TRBJ2-3; TRBD2 agrees at 7 bases. This CDR3 comprises 15 residues. Germline V lookup: CDR1 MNHEY, CDR2 SMNVEV (reference sequence). V shed 11 bases, J shed 2 bases, and the junction held 13 bases outside the gene matches. Here the CDR3 reads CAVRGEGPYTDTQYF. Written as DNA, the CDR3 is TGTGCCGTTCGGGGGGAGGGGCCTTACACAGATACGCAGTATTTT.

This chain uses TRBV27 with TRBJ2-7, with D perhaps matching TRBD1 (5 bases). This CDR3 has 13 residues. CDR1 and CDR2 (germline): MNHEY, SMNVEV (reference sequence). Deletions cut 6 bases from V and 4 bases from J, with 13 bases between. The CDR3 DNA follows: TGTGCCAGCAGACAAGGGGCAGGTTACGAGCAGTACTTC. Translated: CASRQGAGYEQYF.

The chain uses TRBV30 and TRBJ2-7, with D perhaps matching TRBD2 (5 bases). CDR3 length: 13 amino acids. V gave up 3 bases and J gave up 4 bases, with 13 bases separating them. Germline CDR1 reads GTSNPN; CDR2 reads SVGIG (reference sequence). The CDR3 DNA is TGTGCCTGGAGGGAGAGGCGGGCATACGAGCAGTACTTC. Translation: CAWRERRAYEQYF.

This chain connects TRBV27 to TRBJ2-7; D perhaps matches TRBD1 (6 bases). Between the trimmed V and J ends, which lost 5 bases and 4 bases, there was a span of 18 bases. This CDR3 is 15 amino acids long. Germline CDR1 and CDR2: MNHEY and SMNVEV (reference sequence). CDR3 region: CASSPLGRGYYEQYF. The CDR3 nucleotides read TGTGCCAGCAGTCCCCTCGGCAGGGGTTATTACGAGCAGTACTTC.

The chain joins TRBV6-1 to TRBJ2-1, with TRBD1 matching over 9 bases. V lost 3 bases, J lost 4 bases, and 1 base stayed unmatched. In germline, CDR1 is MNHNS, CDR2 SASEGT. There are 14 residues in the CDR3. The CDR3 sequence is CASSEDRGYNEQFF. CDR3 DNA sequence: TGTGCCAGCAGTGAGGACAGGGGATACAATGAGCAGTTCTTC.